This TCR beta chain appears in the sequencing data of a study of regulatory T cells in long-lasting Graves disease. The study's findings and limits: Reduced TCR diversity was observed in persistent Graves' patients versus newly diagnosed patients. Public clonotype sharing was higher in persistent than newly diagnosed patients.

According to the study, TCR beta libraries were built with iRepertoire HTBI primers and CDR3-region Arm-PCR. One entry per CDR3 protein, called by TCRdb with MiXCR from the multiplex PCR reads. The sample gives some 500,000 distinct CDR3 sequences, 16% of which show up once; 25% is in the top ten. Time point of the sample: newly diagnosed GD, antithyroid drugs for less than 3 months. From RNA extracted from PBMCs, the TCR library was made. At least ten counts were recorded for this clonotype. The antigen remains unidentified. In addition, the sample was reused for a study of T cells in Graves' hyperthyroidism and ophthalmopathy. According to that study: HTBI primers drove first-round RT-PCR of the TCR CDR3.

The source is a woman aged 40 to 65 with Graves disease. Sequencing used peripheral blood mononuclear cells (PBMCs), obtained at new diagnosis, from a patient treated with antithyroid drugs.

Written as DNA, the CDR3 is TGCGCCAGCAGCCAAGACGGAAGGGAAGGCGAAAAACTGTTTTTT. Residues: CASSQDGREGEKLFF. The V call is TRBV4-1, the J call TRBJ1-4; D unresolved. The germline V gene encodes CDR1 MGHRA and CDR2 YSYEKL. V lost 0 bases and J 8 bases, leaving 13 bases between the germline ends. The length of the CDR3 is 15 residues.